This T cell receptor (beta chain) was sequenced in a study of T cells after yellow fever vaccination. Study background: The fractions with low cell numbers were processed using SMART-Seq v4 Ultra Low Input.

The CDR3 runs to 13 residues. The ends were cut back, 0 bases at V and 2 bases at J, with 5 bases in the middle. CDR1 and CDR2 from the germline V gene are KGHSH and LQKENI. Synthesis of TCR cDNA relied on 5'RACE template switching, which attached a universal primer site and UMIs. TCRdb processed the 5' RACE reads anew with MiXCR; each CDR3 protein has one entry. Among 300,000 or so distinct CDR3 sequences listed, 7% to 9% were seen once. The receptor was isolated from a man aged 18 to 30 who received the YFV17D yellow fever vaccine. Sequenced here: PBMCs, sampled roughly 47 days after the first yellow fever vaccination. This chain joins TRBV18 and TRBJ2-7; maybe TRBD1 (5 bases). CDR3 in amino acids: CASSPPDTYEQYF. The CDR3 DNA reads TGTGCCAGCTCACCACCGGACACCTACGAGCAGTACTTC.